The following is a T cell receptor (beta chain) sequence with its context. What it recognizes is unknown. A deep-level run was used for the assay. In the original analysis: Filtering differed, since immunoSEQ gave only junction sequences and no quality scores. Sequenced by immunoSEQ multiplex PCR; TCRdb stores in-frame clones only, minus some. That table gives V, J and clone size, and the DNA gave D and trimming. Of 2 million to 2.5 million clones listed, just over 90% are singletons. This CDR3 spans 16 amino acids. V trimming: 9 bases; J trimming: 4 bases; junction bases outside the gene matches: 14. Germline assignment: CDR1 LNHDA and CDR2 SQIVND (reference sequence). The data were taken from a study of shared clonotypes between healthy human individuals. Study results and caveats: In contrast to clonotypes shared by all four donors, non-shared clonotypes had lower generation probabilities.

This sequence originates from a man aged 18 to 35 in good health. Some clones in this sample may be carry-over from other donors' samples. This chain links TRBV19 with TRBJ2-7; 11 bases map to TRBD1. The sequenced sample consisted of naive CD4+ T cells from PBMCs. This sample's subset: CD45RA+ positively selected. The CDR3 DNA reads TGTGCCAGCTCCTTGGAGAGGGACAGGGGGATTTACGAGCAGTACTTC. It encodes CASSLERDRGIYEQYF.